Listed below are T cell receptor beta chains from one sample, sequenced in a study of shared clonotypes between healthy human individuals. Measured with immunoSEQ multiplex PCR; TCRdb has only the in-frame clones, and not every one. The sample lists more than 900,000 clones, around 78% occurring once. Input material: memory CD4+ T cells from PBMCs. The receptors originated from a man between 18 and 29 years old in good health. Some clones in this sample may be carry-over from other donors' samples. CDR3s include the opening cysteine and the closing phenylalanine or tryptophan. The order of the fields is CDR3 DNA, CDR3 protein, clone size, D gene, V gene, J gene. The D gene is left open where the match is weak. Rows give clone size only sometimes, using once, few, many, or a class for an expanded clone.

DNA: TGTGCCAGCAGCCCCAACCGGGCGGGAACGGATGAGCAGTTCTTC; CDR3: CASSPNRAGTDEQFF; size: NA; D: NA; V: TRBV7-9; J: TRBJ2-1
DNA: TGTGCCAGTAGTCCCCGGGACAGGCTGGGACACAATGAGCAGTTCTTC; CDR3: CASSPRDRLGHNEQFF; size: NA; D: TRBD1; V: TRBV19; J: TRBJ2-1
DNA: TGTGCCAGCAGTTTATGGCGGGAGATCAACGAGCAGTACTTC; CDR3: CASSLWREINEQYF; size: NA; D: TRBD2; V: TRBV28; J: TRBJ2-7
DNA: TGTGCCAGCAGCTTGAGCGGGAGGGGAGGGACAGATACGCAGTATTTT; CDR3: CASSLSGRGGTDTQYF; size: NA; D: TRBD2; V: TRBV5-4; J: TRBJ2-3
DNA: TGTGCCAGCAGCTACCGGGACTCCCCCCGCAATGAGCAGTTCTTC; CDR3: CASSYRDSPRNEQFF; size: NA; D: NA; V: TRBV9; J: TRBJ2-1
DNA: TGTGCCAGCAGCCAAGGCGGCAGGGGAACTAATGAAAAACTGTTTTTT; CDR3: CASSQGGRGTNEKLFF; size: NA; D: NA; V: TRBV4-2; J: TRBJ1-4
DNA: TGTGCCAGCAGTGGGACTTCTCTTTGGGAGCAGTTCTTC; CDR3: CASSGTSLWEQFF; size: NA; D: NA; V: TRBV6-1; J: TRBJ2-1
DNA: TGTGCCAGCAGGCTACTTAATCAGCCCCAGCATTTT; CDR3: CASRLLNQPQHF; size: many; D: NA; V: TRBV28; J: TRBJ1-5
DNA: TGTGCCAGCAGCTCCGGGTCGGGCCTCAACTATGGCTACACCTTC; CDR3: CASSSGSGLNYGYTF; size: NA; D: NA; V: TRBV7-3; J: TRBJ1-2
DNA: TGCGCCAGCAGCCAAGATCGACGGGAGCAGTTCTTC; CDR3: CASSQDRREQFF; size: NA; D: NA; V: TRBV4-3; J: TRBJ2-1
DNA: TGCGCCAGCAACTCCGGGACTAGCGGGAGTGTCGCCGGGGAGCTGTTTTTT; CDR3: CASNSGTSGSVAGELFF; size: NA; D: TRBD2; V: TRBV10-2; J: TRBJ2-2
DNA: TGTGCCAGCAGTTCCGCCCCCGGGGCCTACGAGCAGTACTTC; CDR3: CASSSAPGAYEQYF; size: NA; D: NA; V: TRBV28; J: TRBJ2-7
DNA: TGTGCCAGCAGTAAGCTGGACGGGCATGAGACCCAGTACTTC; CDR3: CASSKLDGHETQYF; size: once; D: NA; V: TRBV7-8; J: TRBJ2-5
DNA: TGCAGTGCTAGAGTATCCGGTGGCTACACCTTC; CDR3: CSARVSGGYTF; size: NA; D: NA; V: TRBV20-1; J: TRBJ1-2
DNA: TGTGCCAGCAGCTTAGGTTGGGGACAGGGGGATTTGTCCAAAAACATTCAGTACTTC; CDR3: CASSLGWGQGDLSKNIQYF; size: NA; D: TRBD1; V: TRBV7-2; J: TRBJ2-4
DNA: TGTGCCAGCAGTTACTCCGGACCCTCCTACAATGAGCAGTTCTTC; CDR3: CASSYSGPSYNEQFF; size: NA; D: NA; V: TRBV6-6; J: TRBJ2-1
DNA: TGTGCCAGCAGCCCCCCGGGGGGGAGGGGAGAGACCCAGTACTTC; CDR3: CASSPPGGRGETQYF; size: NA; D: TRBD2; V: TRBV7-2; J: TRBJ2-5
DNA: TGTGCCAGCAACCGAGCGGGAGGCAGGGACGACGAGCAGTACTTC; CDR3: CASNRAGGRDDEQYF; size: once; D: TRBD2; V: TRBV6-6; J: TRBJ2-7
DNA: TGTGCCAGCAGCCCCAACCGCGGCGGGAGGACGGAGACCCAGTACTTC; CDR3: CASSPNRGGRTETQYF; size: NA; D: TRBD2; V: TRBV7-9; J: TRBJ2-5
DNA: TGTGCCAGCAGCCAGAGAGCGAACACCGGGGAGCTGTTTTTT; CDR3: CASSQRANTGELFF; size: NA; D: NA; V: TRBV7-9; J: TRBJ2-2
DNA: TGTGCCAGTACCCCCCTCAATTATATCACTGAAGCTTTCTTT; CDR3: CASTPLNYITEAFF; size: NA; D: NA; V: TRBV19; J: TRBJ1-1
DNA: TGCAGTGCTAGTGAAGGTCACGAGCAGTACTTC; CDR3: CSASEGHEQYF; size: NA; D: NA; V: TRBV20-1; J: TRBJ2-7
DNA: TGTGCCAGCAGTGACGCGACCGTTAGGACTGAAGCTTTCTTT; CDR3: CASSDATVRTEAFF; size: NA; D: NA; V: TRBV6-1; J: TRBJ1-1
DNA: TGCGCCAGCAGCTTGACAGGGGTAGAGACCCAGTACTTC; CDR3: CASSLTGVETQYF; size: NA; D: TRBD1; V: TRBV5-1; J: TRBJ2-5
DNA: TGTGCCAGCAGCCCTCTCACAGGTTCCGTGAACACTGAAGCTTTCTTT; CDR3: CASSPLTGSVNTEAFF; size: NA; D: NA; V: TRBV7-2; J: TRBJ1-1
DNA: TGTGCCAGCAGCCGATTTCCTCAAGAGACCCAGTACTTC; CDR3: CASSRFPQETQYF; size: NA; D: NA; V: TRBV7-6; J: TRBJ2-5
DNA: TGTGCCAGCAGCGTTTCTGGGAATGGGAGACAGAACTATGGCTACACCTTC; CDR3: CASSVSGNGRQNYGYTF; size: NA; D: NA; V: TRBV9; J: TRBJ1-2
DNA: TGTGCCTGGATCCGATACAGGGTTAACACTGAAGCTTTCTTT; CDR3: CAWIRYRVNTEAFF; size: NA; D: NA; V: TRBV30; J: TRBJ1-1
DNA: TGTGCCAGCAAAGGCGGGGTGGGCACCGGGGAGCTGTTTTTT; CDR3: CASKGGVGTGELFF; size: NA; D: NA; V: TRBV6-6; J: TRBJ2-2
DNA: TGTGCCAGCAGCCCGGGATGGGCGGGCCAGGATGAAAAACTGTTTTTT; CDR3: CASSPGWAGQDEKLFF; size: few; D: NA; V: TRBV7-9; J: TRBJ1-4
DNA: TGTGCCAGCAGCGTAATGCCAGGGGCCCCAGGGGCCAACGTCCTGACTTTC; CDR3: CASSVMPGAPGANVLTF; size: NA; D: NA; V: TRBV9; J: TRBJ2-6
DNA: TGCAGCGCCGCGACAGGGATTGGGAACACTGAAGCTTTCTTT; CDR3: CSAATGIGNTEAFF; size: few; D: TRBD1; V: TRBV29-1; J: TRBJ1-1
DNA: TGTGCCAGTGGGATTATCTACTCCTACGAGCAGTACTTC; CDR3: CASGIIYSYEQYF; size: NA; D: NA; V: TRBV6-4; J: TRBJ2-7
DNA: TGTGCCAGCAGGCCTGACAGGGACAATCAGCCCCAGCATTTT; CDR3: CASRPDRDNQPQHF; size: NA; D: TRBD1; V: TRBV6-6; J: TRBJ1-5
DNA: TGTGCCAGCAGTTTGGCGCGGAGCTCCTACAATGAGCAGTTCTTC; CDR3: CASSLARSSYNEQFF; size: NA; D: NA; V: TRBV28; J: TRBJ2-1
DNA: TGTGCCAGCGGGCGGGAGCCCCAAGAAGAGACCCAGTACTTC; CDR3: CASGREPQEETQYF; size: NA; D: TRBD2; V: TRBV9; J: TRBJ2-5
DNA: TGTGCCTGGAGTGTAATGCTAGCGGGTGATACGCAGTATTTT; CDR3: CAWSVMLAGDTQYF; size: NA; D: TRBD2; V: TRBV30; J: TRBJ2-3
DNA: TGCGCCAGCAGCCAGGGTCCGGATAGTGGCTACACCTTC; CDR3: CASSQGPDSGYTF; size: NA; D: NA; V: TRBV5-1; J: TRBJ1-2
DNA: TGTGCCAGCAGTCCCCCGAGGAGAACAGCTGAAGCTTTCTTT; CDR3: CASSPPRRTAEAFF; size: NA; D: NA; V: TRBV28; J: TRBJ1-1
DNA: TGTGCCACCAGCAGAGATCCGCGGCAGGGTGACACTGAAGCTTTCTTT; CDR3: CATSRDPRQGDTEAFF; size: NA; D: NA; V: TRBV15; J: TRBJ1-1